The clone carrying this TCR beta chain was observed a single time. What it binds is unknown. Deletions cut 4 bases from V and 3 bases from J, with 16 bases between. The length of the CDR3 is 15 residues. CDR1 is SGHNT and CDR2 is YYREEE in the germline V gene (reference sequence). This specimen comes from a study of PD-1 blockade in classical Hodgkin lymphoma. Overall study context: Treatment was intravenous nivolumab, 3 mg/kg every 2 weeks, until progression.

Notes on the study in general: Those patients who began receiving nivolumab less than 1 year after ASCT had lower diversity, and they were excluded.

TCRdb's table, derived via immunoSEQ multiplex PCR, lists solely in-frame clones and lacks some. The table includes tens of thousands of clones, roughly 90% detected once. All trial patients relapsed after autologous stem cell transplantation. The sequencing here drew on peripheral blood mononuclear cells (PBMCs), taken at baseline. This rearrangement joins TRBV5-4 to TRBJ1-2; D might be TRBD1 (6 bases). This clonotype originated in a human donor with classical Hodgkin lymphoma. In nucleotides, the CDR3 is TGTGCCAGCAGCACCTCACAGGGTTCTGACTATGGCTACACCTTC. Encoded protein: CASSTSQGSDYGYTF.